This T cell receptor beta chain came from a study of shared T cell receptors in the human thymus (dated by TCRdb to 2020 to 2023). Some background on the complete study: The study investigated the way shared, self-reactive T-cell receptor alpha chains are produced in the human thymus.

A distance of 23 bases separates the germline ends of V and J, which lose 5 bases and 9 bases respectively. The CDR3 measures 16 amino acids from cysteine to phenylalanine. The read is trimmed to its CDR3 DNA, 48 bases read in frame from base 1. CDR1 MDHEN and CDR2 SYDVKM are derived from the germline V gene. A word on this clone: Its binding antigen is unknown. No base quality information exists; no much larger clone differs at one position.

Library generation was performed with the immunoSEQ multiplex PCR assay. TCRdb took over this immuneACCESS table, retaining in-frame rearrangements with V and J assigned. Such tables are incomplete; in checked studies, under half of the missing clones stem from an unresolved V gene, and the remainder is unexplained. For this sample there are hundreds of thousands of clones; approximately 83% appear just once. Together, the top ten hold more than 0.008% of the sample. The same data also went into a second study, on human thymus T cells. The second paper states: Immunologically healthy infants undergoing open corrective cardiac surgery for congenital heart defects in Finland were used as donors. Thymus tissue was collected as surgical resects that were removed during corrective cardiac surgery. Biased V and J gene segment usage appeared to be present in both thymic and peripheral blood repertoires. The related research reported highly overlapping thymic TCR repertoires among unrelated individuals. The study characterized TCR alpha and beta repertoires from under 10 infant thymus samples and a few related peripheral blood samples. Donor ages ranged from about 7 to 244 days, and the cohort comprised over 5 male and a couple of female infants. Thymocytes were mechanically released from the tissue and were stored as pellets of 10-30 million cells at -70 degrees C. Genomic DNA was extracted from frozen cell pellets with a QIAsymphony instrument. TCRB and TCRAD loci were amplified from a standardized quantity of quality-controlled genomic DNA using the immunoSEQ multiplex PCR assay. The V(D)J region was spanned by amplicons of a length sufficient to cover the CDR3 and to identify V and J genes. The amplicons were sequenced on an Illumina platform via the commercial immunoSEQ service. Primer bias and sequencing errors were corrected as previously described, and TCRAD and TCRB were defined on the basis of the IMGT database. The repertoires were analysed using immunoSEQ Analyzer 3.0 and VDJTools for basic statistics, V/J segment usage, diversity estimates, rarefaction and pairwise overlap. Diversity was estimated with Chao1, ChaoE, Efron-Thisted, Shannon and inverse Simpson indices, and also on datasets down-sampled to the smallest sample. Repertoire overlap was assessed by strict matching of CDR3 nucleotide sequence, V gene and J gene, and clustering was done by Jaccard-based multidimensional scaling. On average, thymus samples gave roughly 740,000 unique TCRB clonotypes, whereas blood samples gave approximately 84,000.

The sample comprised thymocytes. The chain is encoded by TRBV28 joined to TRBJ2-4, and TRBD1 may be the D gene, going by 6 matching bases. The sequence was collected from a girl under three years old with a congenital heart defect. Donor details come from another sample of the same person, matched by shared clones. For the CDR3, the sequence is CASSPQLGDEGVIQYF. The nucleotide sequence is TGTGCCAGCAGTCCTCAGCTTGGGGATGAGGGGGTCATTCAGTACTTC.